Following are 28 T cell receptor beta chains from one sample sequenced in a study of T cells in Graves' hyperthyroidism and ophthalmopathy. Researchers took RNA transcripts and amplified the TCR beta CDR3 regions from them. Primed by the HTBI set, a first-round RT-PCR was run on the TCR CDR3. TCRdb analysed the multiplex PCR reads with MiXCR anew, one entry per CDR3 protein. The data hold some 720,000 distinct CDR3 sequences, with 15% to 20% observed a single time. Sequenced sample: blood. The receptors were gathered from a man younger than 35 with Graves' hyperthyroidism.

This clonotype was detected only a few times. As DNA, the CDR3 is TGTGCCAGCAGTCCAGATTCACCCCTCCACTTT. Residues: CASSPDSPLHF. The chain carries TRBV11-3 and TRBJ1-6; unclear D gene. Trimming took off 6 bases at V and 8 bases at J, with 5 bases between the two ends. The V gene's germline CDR1 is SGHNT and CDR2 YENEEA. The CDR3 is 11 amino acids.

On this clonotype itself: Possible read error: a much larger clone is one base away. The V and J genes are TRBV12-3 or TRBV12-4 and TRBJ2-3; D might be TRBD1 (5 bases). This CDR3 is built from 13 residues. CDR3 region: CDSSLGRPDTQYF. CDR3 bases: TGTGACAGCAGTTTGGGGCGCCCAGATACGCAGTATTTT.

This clonotype came up many times. J is TRBJ2-7 and V is TRBV9; 13 nucleotides agree with TRBD2. The junction had 9 bases not matched to a gene; V was cut back by 3 bases and J by 3 bases. CDR1 SGDLS and CDR2 YYNGEE come from the germline V gene. This CDR3 has 17 residues. The CDR3 DNA follows: TGTGCCAGCAGCGCCCAACCGGGACTAGCGGGACTCTACGAGCAGTACTTC. This sequence encodes CASSAQPGLAGLYEQYF.

This clonotype has ten or more counts. The chain uses TRBV18 and TRBJ2-1; D perhaps matches TRBD2 (5 bases). Per germline, CDR1 KGHSH and CDR2 LQKENI. The CDR3 extends over 14 amino acids. Trimming took 3 bases from V and 6 from J, leaving 12 bases between them. The CDR3 bases are TGTGCCAGCTCACCCTTCGGAGGACCCAATGAGCAGTTCTTC. Protein sequence: CASSPFGGPNEQFF.

CDR3 sequence reads: CASSFGGGRTEAFF. For the CDR3, the DNA is TGCGCCAGCAGCTTCGGGGGGGGGCGCACTGAAGCTTTCTTT. The chain couples TRBV5-1 to TRBJ1-1; D is perhaps TRBD1 (6 bases). The germline V gene encodes CDR1 SGHRS and CDR2 YFSETQ. The germline V and J ends were trimmed by 2 bases and 4 bases, with 12 bases remaining between them. The CDR3 is 14 residues long.

This clonotype occurred a few times. The gene calls are TRBV18 and TRBJ2-1; 14 bases fit TRBD2. The V segment lost 2 bases and the J segment 5 bases; nucleotides outside the gene matches: 8. The germline V gene encodes CDR1 KGHSH and CDR2 LQKENI. CDR3 length: 18 amino acids. CDR3 DNA sequence: TGTGCCAGCTCACCAATGGGACTAGCGGGAGTAAGGGACAATGAGCAGTTCTTC. As protein: CASSPMGLAGVRDNEQFF.

This clonotype was seen many times. The chain couples TRBV5-1 to TRBJ2-1; TRBD2 might be the D (5 bases). Germline V lookup: CDR1 SGHRS, CDR2 YFSETQ. This CDR3 is 15 amino acids long. V was clipped by 0 bases and J by 6 bases, with 13 bases between them. The CDR3 DNA reads TGCGCCAGCAGCTTGGCCGATGGGAGATTCAATGAGCAGTTCTTC. Amino acid sequence: CASSLADGRFNEQFF.

Of note for this clonotype: The junction shows a germline mismatch at one end, possibly a read error. This chain joins TRBV2 and TRBJ2-5; D may match TRBD1 or TRBD2 (5 bases each). Germline V CDR1 and CDR2: SNHLY, FYNNEI. The CDR3 consists of 14 residues. CDR3 coding DNA: TGTGCCAGCAGGGAAGGGACGGAGCAAGAGACCCAGTACTTC. It is translated as CASREGTEQETQYF.

This clonotype was seen more than once but under ten times. The rearrangement uses TRBV5-4 and TRBJ2-2; D is undetermined. CDR1 is SGHNT and CDR2 is YYREEE in the germline V gene (reference sequence). Trimming took 0 bases from V and 4 from J, leaving 7 bases between them. This CDR3 is built from 14 residues. Here the CDR3 reads CASSLDLVTGELFF. CDR3 in DNA: TGTGCCAGCAGCTTGGATCTGGTCACCGGGGAGCTGTTTTTT.

At least ten counts were recorded for this clonotype. This sequence joins TRBV28 and TRBJ2-4; 10 nucleotides match TRBD1. The CDR3 sequence is 15 residues long. Losses at the gene ends were 1 base for V and 5 bases for J; bases not matched to a gene: 2. In germline, CDR1 is MDHEN, CDR2 SYDVKM. CDR3 residues: CASSLLGQGQNIQYF. The CDR3 region has the DNA TGTGCCAGCAGTTTATTGGGACAGGGGCAAAACATTCAGTACTTC.

There are many counts of this clonotype. The chain recombines TRBV6-2 or TRBV6-3 with TRBJ2-2; no definite D call. V lost 0 bases and J 1 base, leaving 9 bases between the germline ends. Per germline, CDR1 MNHEY and CDR2 SVGEGT. The CDR3 has 16 amino acids. The CDR3 DNA sequence: TGTGCCAGCAGTTACTCGTGGGTCAGGAACACCGGGGAGCTGTTTTTT. Its translation is CASSYSWVRNTGELFF.

This chain connects TRBV19 to TRBJ2-7; 10 bases agree with TRBD2. V trimming: 5 bases; J trimming: 0 bases; junction bases outside the gene matches: 7. From germline, CDR1 is LNHDA and CDR2 SQIVND (reference sequence). The CDR3 is 16 amino acids. This CDR3 is CASSFGLAASSYEQYF. The DNA for the CDR3 is TGTGCCAGTAGTTTTGGACTAGCGGCAAGCTCCTACGAGCAGTACTTC.

In this sample, this clonotype turned up many times. The gene calls are TRBV7-9 and TRBJ2-7; D possibly corresponds to TRBD1 (6 bases). The CDR3 has 14 residues. Trimming shortened V by 4 bases and J by 2 bases, and 12 bases separated the two germline ends. Germline values: CDR1 SEHNR, CDR2 FQNEAQ (reference sequence). The CDR3 loop is CASSSKDRPYEQYF. As DNA, the CDR3 is TGTGCCAGCAGCTCCAAGGACAGACCCTACGAGCAGTACTTC.

The rearrangement joins TRBV6-9 to TRBJ2-7; weak D call: TRBD1 (5 bases). The CDR3 runs to 13 residues. In germline, CDR1 is MNHGY, CDR2 SVAAGI. The V end lost 3 bases, the J end lost 9 bases, and 15 bases lay between the germline ends. The CDR3 DNA is TGTGCCAGCAGTTACGCCCTTAAGGGGTTGCAGTACTTC. Amino acid sequence: CASSYALKGLQYF.

In its sample, this clonotype was seen a few times. The chain has TRBV20-1 and TRBJ2-7; D may match TRBD1 or TRBD2 (5 bases each). V was clipped by 1 base and J by 0 bases, with 16 bases between them. There are 16 residues in the CDR3. Germline CDR1 is DFQATT and CDR2 is SNEGSKA (reference sequence). The CDR3 DNA follows: TGCAGTGCTAGAGGGGACGGTGGAGCGGACTCCTACGAGCAGTACTTC. It codes for CSARGDGGADSYEQYF.

This clonotype was counted many times. This sequence joins TRBV10-3 and TRBJ2-7; 14 bases line up with TRBD2. Germline CDR1 is ENHRY and CDR2 is SYGVKD. The CDR3 has 17 amino acids. V lost 6 bases, J lost 3 bases, and 10 bases stayed unmatched. The CDR3 protein is CAISSGTSGRSFYEQYF. The CDR3 DNA is TGTGCCATCAGCTCCGGGACTAGCGGGAGATCTTTCTACGAGCAGTACTTC.

This clonotype appeared many times. The chain links TRBV28 to TRBJ2-1; 7 positions agree with TRBD2. CDR3 length equals 13 residues. Germline CDR1 and CDR2: MDHEN and SYDVKM. Trimming at V came to 8 bases and at J to 4 bases, leaving 5 bases not matched to a gene. CDR3 nucleotides: TGTGCCAGCGTGGCTAGCGGATACAATGAGCAGTTCTTC. Translation gives CASVASGYNEQFF.

This clonotype was picked up one time. The genes are TRBV7-9 and TRBJ1-1, with unresolved D. The V end was cut by 1 base, the J end by 3 bases, with 9 bases between. CDR1 and CDR2 (germline): SEHNR, FQNEAQ (reference sequence). The CDR3 is 14 residues long. The CDR3 DNA reads as TGTGCCAGCAGCTTAGTTTTGCGGTACACTGAAGCTTTCTTT. It translates to CASSLVLRYTEAFF.

This clonotype was detected ten times or more. This rearrangement joins TRBV12-3 or TRBV12-4 to TRBJ2-1; either TRBD1 or TRBD2 may fit D (5 bases each). Trimming cost V 3 bases and J 7 bases, with 16 bases left between them. This CDR3 has 15 amino acids. In nucleotides, the CDR3 is TGTGCCAGCAGTTTTCGGGTCCCGGGACGGAATGAGCAGTTCTTC. Amino acids: CASSFRVPGRNEQFF.

This clonotype was detected only a few times. The rearrangement joins TRBV5-1 to TRBJ2-3; the D is unclear. Trimming left V 2 bases short and J 0 bases short, with 10 bases between. This CDR3 has 15 residues. Germline CDR1 reads SGHRS; CDR2 reads YFSETQ. The CDR3 reads CASSFFPGSTDTQYF. CDR3 bases: TGCGCCAGCAGCTTCTTTCCTGGAAGCACAGATACGCAGTATTTT.

This clonotype has a handful of counts. This chain links TRBV6-1 with TRBJ1-5; D is unclear. CDR1 MNHNS and CDR2 SASEGT come from the germline V gene. V was pared by 2 bases and J by 6 bases, with 20 bases between. This CDR3 has 17 amino acids. CDR3 sequence (DNA): TGTGCCAGCAGTGAACTAAAGGGCAGCGGTATAAGTCAGCCCCAGCATTTT. The encoded protein is CASSELKGSGISQPQHF.

Concerning this clonotype itself: This may be a read error, as it is one base from a much larger clone. V usage is TRBV2 and J usage is TRBJ2-2; TRBD1 aligns across 8 bases. V shed 4 bases, J shed 6 bases, and the junction held 4 bases outside the gene matches. The length of the CDR3 is 14 residues. Germline V gene lookup returns CDR1 SNHLY and CDR2 FYNNEI. As DNA, the CDR3 is TGTGCCAGCAGTGGGACAGGGATGGCCGGGGAGCTGTTTTTT. Amino acid sequence: CASSGTGMAGELFF.

At least ten counts were recorded for this clonotype. This chain uses TRBV27 with TRBJ2-2, with D possibly being TRBD2 (6 bases). Per germline, CDR1 MNHEY and CDR2 SMNVEV (reference sequence). Trimming pared 6 bases from V and 7 bases from J, leaving 15 bases between. CDR3 length: 14 residues. The CDR3 sequence: CASSPGLSRGELFF. CDR3 in DNA: TGTGCCAGCAGCCCCGGACTATCTCGCGGGGAGCTGTTTTTT.

This clonotype was recorded many times. This rearrangement joins TRBV11-2 to TRBJ2-7; the match to TRBD1 covers 8 bases. CDR1 and CDR2 from the germline V gene are SGHAT and FQNNGV. The CDR3 extends over 13 amino acids. V gave up 6 bases and J gave up 5 bases; unmatched junction bases: 6. The CDR3 loop reads CASSHQGAHEQYF. The CDR3 DNA reads as TGTGCCAGCAGTCATCAGGGGGCCCACGAGCAGTACTTC.

In this sample, this clonotype turned up many times. This chain connects TRBV12-3 or TRBV12-4 to TRBJ2-1; weak D call: TRBD2 (6 bases). This CDR3 has 12 residues. Trimming left V 5 bases short and J 10 bases short, with 12 bases between. The CDR3 DNA follows: TGTGCCAGCAGTCTCACTAGCAGAGAGCAGTTCTTC. The encoded protein is CASSLTSREQFF.

The chain links TRBV9 to TRBJ1-1; D is ambiguous. CDR1 is SGDLS and CDR2 is YYNGEE in the germline V gene. This CDR3 is 15 amino acids long. Trimming took 1 base from V and 0 from J, leaving 10 bases between them. This CDR3 reads CASSVTGSLNTEAFF. As DNA, the CDR3 is TGTGCCAGCAGCGTAACTGGCTCATTGAACACTGAAGCTTTCTTT.

The rearrangement uses TRBV20-1 and TRBJ1-5; D is perhaps TRBD1 (5 bases). The CDR3 is made up of 10 amino acids. V was pared by 3 bases and J by 15 bases, with 12 bases between. Germline values: CDR1 DFQATT, CDR2 SNEGSKA (reference sequence). The CDR3 nucleotides read TGCAGTGCTAGGGGGGAGTATGTGCATTTT. As protein: CSARGEYVHF.

A note on this clonotype: This sequence may be a read error, since a much larger clone differs from it by one base. The V and J genes are TRBV12-3 or TRBV12-4 and TRBJ2-1, with a possible D match to TRBD2 (6 bases). The CDR3 totals 15 residues. CDR3 nucleotide sequence: TGTGCCAGCTCCGAGCTCGGGGGTTCCTACAATGAGCGGTTCTTC. This gives the protein CASSELGGSYNERFF.